The source of this T cell receptor (beta chain) is a study of OX40 agonist ivuxolimab in advanced cancers. A note on the overall study: The costimulatory receptor OX40 (CD134) was targeted by ivuxolimab, a fully human IgG2 agonistic monoclonal antibody. Intravenous ivuxolimab was administered to patients every 2 weeks at six dose levels: 0.01, 0.1, 0.3, 1.5, 3 and 10 mg/kg. Of the approximately 54 dose-escalation patients, hepatocellular carcinoma was present in about 20, melanoma in around 15, renal cell carcinoma in 9 and head and neck cancer in 9. A male proportion of under 85% and a mean age of roughly 58 years, ranging from roughly 23 to 80, were recorded for the dose-escalation cohort. Prior anti-PD-1, anti-PD-L1 or anti-CTLA-4 therapy was permitted, and checkpoint inhibitors had been received by under 50% of dose-escalation patients. Partial responses occurred in three dose-escalation patients, of whom one had hepatocellular carcinoma and two had cutaneous melanoma. Peripheral TCRbeta sequencing was intended to test whether TCR sequence diversity was altered and clonal T-cell expansion was caused by ivuxolimab. The monotherapy dose-escalation portion (N ≈ 52 patients) of the phase I ivuxolimab trial is reported in the paper. Points the paper makes about the study in general: After ivuxolimab, CD8+ T cells had more expanded clones than CD4+ T cells on average. At doses of 0.1 to 3.0 mg/kg, clonal expansion of both CD4+ and CD8+ T cells in blood was seen between baseline and week 6. In the 0.1-3.0 mg/kg groups, partial responders had among the lowest normalized peripheral clonal expansion, particularly in CD8+ T cells. Low levels of normalized T-cell clonal expansion were also seen in some patients who did not respond. The antigen specificity of the peripheral T cells that underwent clonal expansion was not determined.

Patients with a history of autoimmune disease or receiving systemic immunosuppression were excluded from the trial. Peripheral blood for TCR sequencing was collected from all dose cohorts at baseline, on cycle 4 day 1, and on cycle 7 day 1. The samples were drawn from a first-in-human, open-label, multicenter phase I dose-escalation trial of ivuxolimab. Adults with locally advanced or metastatic melanoma, renal cell, hepatocellular, or head and neck squamous cell carcinoma were enrolled in the trial. Before TCR sequencing, CD4+ T cells and CD8+ T cells were sorted from peripheral blood as separate populations. For sequencing of the TCRbeta CDR3 region, genomic DNA was extracted from the sorted cells. The immunoSEQ Assay was used for sequencing of TCRbeta CDR3 regions. Imported from immuneACCESS, the table was reduced by TCRdb to in-frame sequences with V and J called. These copies leave out some clones; in studies compared against another copy, an unresolved V gene accounts for under half, and the cause of the remainder is not known. The sample table shows approximately 80,000 clones, and 75% to 95% are seen once. Clones ranked in the top ten supply about 6.6% of the sample.

To note about this clone: The specificity of this receptor is unknown. Qualities for individual bases were not recorded, and no much larger clone is one base off.

Trimming costs V 7 bases and J 6 bases, and their ends lie 17 bases apart. The CDR3 starts with the cysteine, ends with the phenylalanine, and has 14 residues. The sequence is cut down to CDR3 DNA, 42 bases in frame from base 1. The germline V gene (reference sequence) supplies CDR1 LNHDA and CDR2 SQIVND. The source is an adult with an advanced solid tumor such as melanoma, head and neck, liver or kidney cancer. The rearrangement combines TRBV19 with TRBJ2-3; a tentative D call is TRBD1 (6 bases match). This specimen was CD4+ or CD8+ T cells sorted from blood, taken in a trial of the OX40 agonist ivuxolimab. The CDR3 protein is CASTRGQRWDTQYF. The sequenced DNA is TGTGCCAGTACTCGCGGACAGCGATGGGATACGCAGTATTTT.